These T cell receptor beta chains were read from a single sample in a study of T cell responses to AZD1222 COVID-19 vaccine. Sequencing used immunoSEQ multiplex PCR; TCRdb keeps in-frame clones, though not all of them. Here the sample spans about 110,000 clones, roughly 90% being singletons. This sample comprised peripheral blood, obtained on day 0 of AZD1222 vaccination. The receptors here all came from an adult in good health. CDR3s include the opening cysteine and the closing phenylalanine or tryptophan. The D gene is left open where the match is weak. The size entry is marked missing in some rows and otherwise reads once, few, many or a size class.

.,TRBD1,TRBV2,TRBJ1-5,CASSDMARGPGFNNQPQHF,TGTGCCAGCAGTGACATGGCCAGGGGGCCGGGTTTTAACAATCAGCCCCAGCATTTT
once,.,TRBV5-5,TRBJ1-1,CASSFRTENTEAFF,TGTGCCAGCAGCTTTCGGACAGAGAACACTGAAGCTTTCTTT
few,.,TRBV6-2/TRBV6-3,TRBJ1-6,CASSYSTWPIGNSPLHF,TGTGCCAGCAGTTACTCGACCTGGCCCATCGGGAATTCACCCCTCCACTTT
.,TRBD2,TRBV9,TRBJ2-5,CASSVNLAGGETQYF,TGTGCCAGCAGCGTAAACCTAGCGGGGGGAGAGACCCAGTACTTC
.,.,TRBV4-2,TRBJ2-7,CASSQGEGAQDPYEQYF,TGTGCCAGCAGCCAAGGGGAGGGGGCACAGGATCCCTACGAGCAGTACTTC
.,TRBD1,TRBV15,TRBJ2-7,CATSRAAGTGGPYEQYF,TGTGCCACCAGCAGAGCCGCCGGGACAGGGGGCCCCTACGAGCAGTACTTC
.,TRBD1,TRBV15,TRBJ1-2,CATSRDLGQGGYGYTF,TGTGCCACCAGCAGAGATCTAGGACAGGGGGGCTATGGCTACACCTTC
.,TRBD2,TRBV19,TRBJ2-2,CASSRLAGIPNTGELFF,TGTGCCAGTAGTCGGCTAGCGGGAATCCCGAACACCGGGGAGCTGTTTTTT
.,TRBD2,TRBV7-9,TRBJ2-7,CASSRGGTSAYEQYF,TGTGCCAGCAGTCGGGGAGGGACTAGCGCATACGAGCAGTACTTC
.,TRBD1,TRBV19,TRBJ2-1,CASSDRDRVEDEQFF,TGTGCCAGTAGTGACCGGGACAGGGTTGAGGATGAGCAGTTCTTC
.,TRBD1,TRBV7-3,TRBJ2-7,CASSQQGASEQYF,TGTGCCAGCAGCCAACAGGGGGCAAGCGAGCAGTACTTC
.,.,TRBV4-3,TRBJ2-7,CASSQDGDGREQYF,TGCGCCAGCAGCCAAGATGGGGATGGGCGAGAGCAGTACTTC
.,.,TRBV7-2,TRBJ1-4,CASSPRSPGDGEKLFF,TGTGCCAGCAGCCCGAGAAGTCCAGGGGACGGTGAAAAACTGTTTTTT
.,TRBD2,TRBV24-1,TRBJ2-2,CATSATSGRAGVPGELFF,TGTGCCACCAGCGCGACTAGCGGGAGGGCCGGGGTCCCCGGGGAGCTGTTTTTT
.,.,TRBV28,TRBJ1-2,CASRDDHYGYTF,TGTGCCAGCAGGGACGATCACTATGGCTACACCTTC
.,.,TRBV3-1/TRBV3-2,TRBJ1-6,CASSQYPPGTYNSPLHF,TGTGCCAGCAGCCAATATCCGCCCGGCACCTATAATTCACCCCTCCACTTT
.,TRBD2,TRBV19,TRBJ2-7,CASSIGPSGGFDEQYF,TGTGCCAGTAGTATTGGCCCGTCGGGGGGATTTGACGAGCAGTACTTC
.,TRBD1,TRBV28,TRBJ2-1,CACGPDRDGSRFF,TGTGCCTGTGGGCCCGACAGGGATGGTTCACGGTTCTTC
.,.,TRBV5-4,TRBJ2-3,CAIDGPHTDTQYF,TGTGCCATCGATGGCCCTCACACAGATACGCAGTATTTT
few,TRBD1,TRBV20-1,TRBJ1-2,CSASTQGLYGYTF,TGCAGTGCTAGTACACAGGGGCTCTATGGCTACACCTTC
.,TRBD1,TRBV27,TRBJ2-7,CASSWQQGEVYEQYF,TGTGCCAGCAGCTGGCAACAGGGGGAAGTCTACGAGCAGTACTTC
.,TRBD2,TRBV24-1,TRBJ2-1,CATSDPGTSGRAEQFF,TGTGCCACCAGTGATCCCGGGACTAGCGGGAGGGCTGAGCAGTTCTTC
.,TRBD1,TRBV19,TRBJ1-2,CASSVKAGQGRGFGVYTF,TGTGCCAGTAGTGTAAAGGCTGGACAGGGGAGGGGGTTCGGTGTCTACACCTTC
.,TRBD1,TRBV9,TRBJ1-5,CASSEGDRGYQPQHF,TGTGCCAGCAGCGAGGGGGACAGGGGATATCAGCCCCAGCATTTT
.,TRBD1,TRBV27,TRBJ1-6,CASSLGQGRRYSPLHF,TGTGCCAGCAGTCTGGGACAGGGACGACGCTATTCACCCCTCCACTTT
few,.,TRBV5-1,TRBJ1-3,CASRATLSGNTIYF,TGCGCCAGCAGGGCCACTCTCTCTGGAAACACCATATATTTT
.,TRBD1,TRBV30,TRBJ2-3,CAWSVQGAPDTQYF,TGTGCCTGGAGTGTACAGGGGGCCCCAGATACGCAGTATTTT
once,.,TRBV19,TRBJ2-5,CASSIIGVDEETQYF,TGTGCCAGTAGTATAATCGGTGTCGACGAAGAGACCCAGTACTTC
.,.,TRBV10-3,TRBJ2-7,CAISDSQNSYEQYF,TGTGCCATCAGTGACTCACAGAATTCCTACGAGCAGTACTTC
once,.,TRBV29-1,TRBJ1-5,CSVGYGNQPQHF,TGCAGCGTTGGCTATGGCAATCAGCCCCAGCATTTT
.,.,TRBV21-1,TRBJ1-2,CASSGVIQGSVYGYTF,TGTGCCAGCAGCGGGGTCATACAGGGGTCCGTCTATGGCTACACCTTC
few,.,TRBV7-8,TRBJ2-3,CASSPVPWGAVRTDTQYF,TGTGCCAGCAGCCCAGTTCCGTGGGGGGCCGTCCGCACAGATACGCAGTATTTT
.,.,TRBV21-1,TRBJ2-1,CASSIPQSYTSGSYNEQFF,TGTGCCAGCAGCATTCCTCAGTCGTACACTAGCGGCTCCTACAATGAGCAGTTCTTC
.,.,TRBV11-3,TRBJ2-5,CASSLLRPPQETQYF,TGTGCCAGCAGCTTACTTCGGCCGCCTCAAGAGACCCAGTACTTC
once,TRBD1,TRBV4-1,TRBJ1-4,CASRMGQGGEKLFF,TGCGCCAGCAGAATGGGACAGGGGGGTGAAAAACTGTTTTTT
.,TRBD2,TRBV7-2,TRBJ2-3,CASSLRPRVAGGTDTQYF,TGTGCCAGCAGCTTAAGGCCGCGGGTAGCGGGAGGCACAGATACGCAGTATTTT
.,TRBD2,TRBV10-1,TRBJ2-5,CASSDGLAGGVVPGQETQYF,TGCGCCAGCAGTGATGGACTAGCGGGAGGAGTAGTACCGGGCCAAGAGACCCAGTACTTC
.,.,TRBV10-1,TRBJ2-1,CASSPQGRISRQFF,TGCGCCAGCAGTCCACAGGGTCGTATTTCGAGGCAGTTCTTC
.,TRBD1,TRBV19,TRBJ1-5,CASSMGQLNQPQHF,TGTGCCAGTAGTATGGGACAGCTCAATCAGCCCCAGCATTTT
.,.,TRBV7-2,TRBJ1-4,CASSFQPGRGELFF,TGTGCCAGCAGCTTTCAACCAGGGAGGGGAGAACTGTTTTTT
.,.,TRBV7-9,TRBJ1-6,CASSRTENSPLHF,TGTGCCAGCAGCCGGACAGAAAATTCACCCCTCCACTTT
.,.,TRBV28,TRBJ1-3,CASSLSNTIYF,TGTGCCAGCAGTTTAAGTAACACCATATATTTT
.,TRBD2,TRBV27,TRBJ2-3,CASSLIREGPDTQYF,TGTGCCAGCAGTTTAATTCGGGAGGGGCCAGATACGCAGTATTTT
.,TRBD1,TRBV11-2,TRBJ1-1,CASSSVPTGGNTEAFF,TGTGCCAGCAGCTCGGTTCCGACAGGGGGGAACACTGAAGCTTTCTTT
.,.,TRBV12-3/TRBV12-4,TRBJ2-5,CASSLTRETQYF,TGTGCCAGCAGTTTGACACGAGAGACCCAGTACTTC
.,TRBD2,TRBV2,TRBJ2-3,CASSRTSSQDTQYF,TGTGCCAGCTCACGGACTAGCTCGCAAGATACGCAGTATTTT
.,.,TRBV28,TRBJ1-1,CASSRARAEAFF,TGTGCCAGCAGTAGGGCCCGCGCTGAAGCTTTCTTT
.,.,TRBV15,TRBJ1-5,CATSERWNQPQHF,TGTGCCACCAGCGAGCGGTGGAATCAGCCCCAGCATTTT
.,TRBD1,TRBV6-2/TRBV6-3,TRBJ2-7,CASSYAPGGYEQYF,TGTGCCAGCAGTTACGCTCCAGGGGGTTACGAGCAGTACTTC
.,TRBD1,TRBV9,TRBJ2-3,CASSRTGSRDTQYF,TGTGCCAGCAGCAGGACAGGGTCGAGGGATACGCAGTATTTT
.,.,TRBV3-1/TRBV3-2,TRBJ2-5,CASIGSAQETQYF,TGTGCCAGCATCGGAAGTGCCCAAGAGACCCAGTACTTC
.,.,TRBV5-4,TRBJ1-4,CASSWDQSGEKLFF,TGTGCCAGCAGCTGGGACCAGTCAGGTGAAAAACTGTTTTTT
.,.,TRBV9,TRBJ2-3,CASSPRWGSGATDTQYF,TGTGCCAGCAGTCCCAGGTGGGGTTCTGGGGCCACAGATACGCAGTATTTT